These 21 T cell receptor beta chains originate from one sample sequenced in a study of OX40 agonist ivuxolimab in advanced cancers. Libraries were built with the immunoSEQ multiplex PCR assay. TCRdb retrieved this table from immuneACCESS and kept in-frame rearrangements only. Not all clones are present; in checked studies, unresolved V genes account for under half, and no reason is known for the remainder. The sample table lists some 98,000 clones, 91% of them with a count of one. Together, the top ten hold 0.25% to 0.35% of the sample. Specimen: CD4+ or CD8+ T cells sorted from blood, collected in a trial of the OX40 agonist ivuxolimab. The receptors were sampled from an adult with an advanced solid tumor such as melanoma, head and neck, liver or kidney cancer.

The CDR3 loop reads CASSATGPEAGELFF. The CDR3 nucleotides are TGTGCCAGCAGCGCGACCGGGCCTGAGGCCGGGGAGCTGTTTTTT. The chain has TRBV5-4 and TRBJ2-2; D is unclear. Germline V lookup: CDR1 SGHNT, CDR2 YYREEE (reference sequence). The CDR3 totals 15 residues. V was pared by 4 bases and J by 6 bases, with 16 bases between.

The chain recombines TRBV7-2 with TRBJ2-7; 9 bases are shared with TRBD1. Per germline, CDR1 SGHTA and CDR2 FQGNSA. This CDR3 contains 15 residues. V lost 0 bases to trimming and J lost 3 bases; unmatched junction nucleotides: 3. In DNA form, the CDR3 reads TGTGCCAGCAGCTTAGCGGGACAGGGTTACTACGAGCAGTACTTC. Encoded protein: CASSLAGQGYYEQYF.

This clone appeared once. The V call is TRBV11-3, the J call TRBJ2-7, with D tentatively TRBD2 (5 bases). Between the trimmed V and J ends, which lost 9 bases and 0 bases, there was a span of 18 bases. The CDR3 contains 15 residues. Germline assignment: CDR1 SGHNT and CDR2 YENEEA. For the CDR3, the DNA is TGTGCCAGGCGGGTTGCAAGGGATAGCTCCTACGAGCAGTACTTC. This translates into CARRVARDSSYEQYF.

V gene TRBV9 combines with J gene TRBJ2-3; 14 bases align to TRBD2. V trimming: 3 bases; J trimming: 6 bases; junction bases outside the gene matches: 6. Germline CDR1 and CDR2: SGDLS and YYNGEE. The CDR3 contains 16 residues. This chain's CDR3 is CASSAGLAGVGDTQYF. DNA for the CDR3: TGTGCCAGCAGCGCGGGACTAGCGGGAGTCGGGGATACGCAGTATTTT.

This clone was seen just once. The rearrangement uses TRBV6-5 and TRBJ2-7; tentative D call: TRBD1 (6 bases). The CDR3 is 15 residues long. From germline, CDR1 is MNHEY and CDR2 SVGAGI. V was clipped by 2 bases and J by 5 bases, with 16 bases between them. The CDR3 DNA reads TGTGCCAGCAGTTACAGGGGGAGACCTGGGGACGAGCAGTACTTC. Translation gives CASSYRGRPGDEQYF.

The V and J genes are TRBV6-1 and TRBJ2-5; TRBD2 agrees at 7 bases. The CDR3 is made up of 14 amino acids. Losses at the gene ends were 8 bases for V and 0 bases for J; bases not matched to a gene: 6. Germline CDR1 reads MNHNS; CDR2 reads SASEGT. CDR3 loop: CASVPGGNQETQYF. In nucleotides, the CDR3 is TGTGCCAGCGTGCCGGGGGGTAACCAAGAGACCCAGTACTTC.

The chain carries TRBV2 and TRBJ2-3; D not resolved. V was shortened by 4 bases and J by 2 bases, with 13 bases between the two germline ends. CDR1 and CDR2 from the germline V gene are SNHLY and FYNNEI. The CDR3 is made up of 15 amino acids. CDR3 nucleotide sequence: TGTGCCAGCAGTGGCACCGGGTCATTCACAGATACGCAGTATTTT. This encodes CASSGTGSFTDTQYF.

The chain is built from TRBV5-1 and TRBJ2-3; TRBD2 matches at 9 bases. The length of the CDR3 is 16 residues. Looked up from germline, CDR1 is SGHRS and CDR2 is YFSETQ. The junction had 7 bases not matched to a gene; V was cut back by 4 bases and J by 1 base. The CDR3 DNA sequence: TGCGCCAGCAGCCTACTAGCGGGCTCTCGCACAGATACGCAGTATTTT. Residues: CASSLLAGSRTDTQYF.

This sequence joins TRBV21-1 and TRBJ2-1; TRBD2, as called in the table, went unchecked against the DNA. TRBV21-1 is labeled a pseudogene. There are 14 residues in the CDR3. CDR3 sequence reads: CASRRRAGGLPPFF. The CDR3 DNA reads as TGTGCCAGCAGAAGACGAGCGGGAGGCCTACCCCCGTTCTTC.

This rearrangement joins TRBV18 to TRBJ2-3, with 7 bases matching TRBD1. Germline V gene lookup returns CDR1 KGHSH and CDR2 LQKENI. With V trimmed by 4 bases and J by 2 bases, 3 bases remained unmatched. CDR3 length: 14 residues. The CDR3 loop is CASSQGAATDTQYF. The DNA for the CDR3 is TGTGCCAGCTCACAGGGGGCAGCCACAGATACGCAGTATTTT.

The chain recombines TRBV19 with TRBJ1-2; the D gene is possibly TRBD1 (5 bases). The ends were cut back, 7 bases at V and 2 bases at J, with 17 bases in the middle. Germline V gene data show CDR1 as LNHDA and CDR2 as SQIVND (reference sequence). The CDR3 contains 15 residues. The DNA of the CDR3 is TGTGCCAGTACCGAAGCGGGGGTTGGGAACTATGGCTACACCTTC. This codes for CASTEAGVGNYGYTF.

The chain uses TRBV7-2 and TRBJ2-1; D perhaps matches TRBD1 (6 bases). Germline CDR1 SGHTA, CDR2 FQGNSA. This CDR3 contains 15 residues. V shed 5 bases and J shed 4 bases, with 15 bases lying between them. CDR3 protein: CASSTRFDRYNEQFF. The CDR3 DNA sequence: TGTGCCAGCAGCACACGGTTCGACAGGTACAATGAGCAGTTCTTC.

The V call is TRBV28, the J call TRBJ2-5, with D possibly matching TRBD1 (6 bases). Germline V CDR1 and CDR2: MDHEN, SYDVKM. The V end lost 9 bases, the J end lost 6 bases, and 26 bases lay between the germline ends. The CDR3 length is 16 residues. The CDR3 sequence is CARSKPGTWGRKTQYF. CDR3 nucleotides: TGTGCCAGGAGCAAGCCCGGGACATGGGGTAGAAAGACCCAGTACTTC.

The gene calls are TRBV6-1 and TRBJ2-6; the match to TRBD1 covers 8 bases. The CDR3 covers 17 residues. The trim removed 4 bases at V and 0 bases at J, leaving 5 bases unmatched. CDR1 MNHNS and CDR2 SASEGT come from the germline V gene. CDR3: CASSGTGLLSGANVLTF. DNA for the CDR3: TGTGCCAGCAGTGGGACAGGGCTACTCTCTGGGGCCAACGTCCTGACTTTC.

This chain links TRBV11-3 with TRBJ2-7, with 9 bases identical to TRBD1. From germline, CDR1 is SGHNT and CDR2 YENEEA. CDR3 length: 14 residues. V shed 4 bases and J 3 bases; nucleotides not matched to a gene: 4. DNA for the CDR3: TGTGCCAGCAGCTCCGGGACAGGGAACTACGAGCAGTACTTC. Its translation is CASSSGTGNYEQYF.

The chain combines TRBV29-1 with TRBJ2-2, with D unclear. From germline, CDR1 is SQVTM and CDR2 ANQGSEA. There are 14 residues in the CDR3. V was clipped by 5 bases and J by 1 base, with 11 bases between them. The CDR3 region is CSVQVLVNTGELFF. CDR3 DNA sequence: TGCAGCGTTCAGGTGCTTGTGAACACCGGGGAGCTGTTTTTT.

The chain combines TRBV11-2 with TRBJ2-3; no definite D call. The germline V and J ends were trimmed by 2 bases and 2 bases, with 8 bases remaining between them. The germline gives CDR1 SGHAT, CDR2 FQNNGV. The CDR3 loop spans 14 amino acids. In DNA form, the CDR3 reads TGTGCCAGCAGCTTATATCAGTACACAGATACGCAGTATTTT. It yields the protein CASSLYQYTDTQYF.

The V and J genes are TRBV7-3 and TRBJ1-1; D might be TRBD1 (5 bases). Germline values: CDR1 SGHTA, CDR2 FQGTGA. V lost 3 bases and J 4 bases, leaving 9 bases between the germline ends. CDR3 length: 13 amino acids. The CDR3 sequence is CASSLGTATEAFF. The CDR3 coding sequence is TGTGCCAGCAGCTTGGGGACGGCCACTGAAGCTTTCTTT.

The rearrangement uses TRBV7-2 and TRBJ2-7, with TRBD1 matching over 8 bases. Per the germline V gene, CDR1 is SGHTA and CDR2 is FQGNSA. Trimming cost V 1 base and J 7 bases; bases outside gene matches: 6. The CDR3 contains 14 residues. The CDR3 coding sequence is TGTGCCAGCAGCTTAGTCAGGGGGCAGGGGGAGCAGTACTTC. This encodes CASSLVRGQGEQYF.

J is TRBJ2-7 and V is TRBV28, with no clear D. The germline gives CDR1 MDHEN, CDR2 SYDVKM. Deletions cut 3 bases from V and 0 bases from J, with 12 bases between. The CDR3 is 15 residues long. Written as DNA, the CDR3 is TGTGCCAGCAGTTTCATCCACACGAGCTCCTACGAGCAGTACTTC. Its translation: CASSFIHTSSYEQYF.

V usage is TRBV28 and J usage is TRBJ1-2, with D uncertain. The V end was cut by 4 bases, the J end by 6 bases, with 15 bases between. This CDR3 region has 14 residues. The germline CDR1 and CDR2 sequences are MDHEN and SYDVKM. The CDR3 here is CASSSVRVADGYTF. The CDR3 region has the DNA TGTGCCAGCAGTTCGGTTCGGGTCGCGGATGGCTACACCTTC.